Listed below are T cell receptor beta chains from one sample, sequenced in a study of blood T cell repertoires in COVID-19. The method was immunoSEQ multiplex PCR; TCRdb's version includes in-frame clones alone and lacks a portion of them. Among around 300,000 clones listed, around 89% were seen once. The sequencing sample was made of peripheral blood. These receptors came from a woman aged 45-59 years with active or convalescent COVID-19. CDR3s include the opening cysteine and the closing phenylalanine or tryptophan. D genes are given only for firm matches. Some rows mark clone size as missing; the rest say once, few, many or name a class of expanded clone.

cdr3_length	v_call	d_call	clone_size	j_call	cdr3_aa	cdr3_nt
14	TRBV5-4	-	few	TRBJ1-2	CASSSTGGFYGYTF	TGTGCCAGCAGCTCTACCGGGGGTTTCTATGGCTACACCTTC
14	TRBV28	-	few	TRBJ2-1	CASSLSGLPYEQFF	TGTGCCAGCAGTTTATCGGGACTCCCCTATGAGCAGTTCTTC
12	TRBV10-3	-	once	TRBJ1-5	CAISTSDQPQHF	TGTGCCATCAGCACCTCGGATCAGCCCCAGCATTTT
15	TRBV18	TRBD1	-	TRBJ2-7	CASSQGQESSYEQYF	TGTGCCAGCTCACAGGGACAGGAAAGTTCCTACGAGCAGTACTTC
14	TRBV6-5	-	-	TRBJ1-5	CASTMTGGDQPQHF	TGTGCCAGCACGATGACAGGTGGGGACCAGCCCCAGCATTTT
16	TRBV4-2	TRBD1	-	TRBJ2-7	CASSQEGQGVRYEQYF	TGTGCCAGCAGCCAGGAAGGACAGGGGGTAAGGTACGAGCAGTACTTC
16	TRBV7-2	-	once	TRBJ2-1	CASSREIAYAGNEQFF	TGTGCCAGCAGCCGCGAAATAGCGTATGCGGGCAATGAGCAGTTCTTC
14	TRBV9	-	-	TRBJ1-2	CASSVSGNIGGYTF	TGTGCCAGCAGCGTCTCCGGGAACATCGGTGGCTACACCTTC
16	TRBV7-2	TRBD2	-	TRBJ2-7	CASSSRTSGDRYEQYF	TGTGCCAGCAGCTCCCGGACTAGCGGGGATCGCTACGAGCAGTACTTC
13	TRBV18	-	-	TRBJ1-1	CASSFGGKTEAFF	TGTGCCAGCTCATTCGGGGGAAAGACTGAAGCTTTCTTT
13	TRBV7-2	-	-	TRBJ2-5	CASSLDWQETQYF	TGTGCCAGCAGCTTAGACTGGCAAGAGACCCAGTACTTC
15	TRBV27	-	few	TRBJ2-2	CASSREKSNTGELFF	TGTGCCAGCAGTCGGGAAAAATCGAACACCGGGGAGCTGTTTTTT
14	TRBV28	TRBD1	-	TRBJ1-2	CASSPSDRVYGYTF	TGTGCCAGCAGTCCGAGTGACAGGGTATATGGCTACACCTTC
18	TRBV18	TRBD1	once	TRBJ2-7	CASSPISAGRGPSYEQYF	TGTGCCAGCTCACCTATTTCGGCGGGCAGGGGGCCCTCCTACGAGCAGTACTTC
15	TRBV27	TRBD1	-	TRBJ1-5	CASSQRGTGNQPQHF	TGTGCCAGCAGCCAACGAGGGACAGGTAATCAGCCCCAGCATTTT
14	TRBV30	-	-	TRBJ2-1	CAWGGSGSGNEQFF	TGTGCCTGGGGAGGGTCGGGATCGGGCAATGAGCAGTTCTTC
13	TRBV7-2	-	-	TRBJ1-2	CASSPREDYGYTF	TGTGCCAGCAGTCCCCGGGAGGACTATGGCTACACCTTC
14	TRBV5-1	-	-	TRBJ1-1	CASSLDGVNTEAFF	TGCGCCAGCAGCTTGGACGGAGTGAACACTGAAGCTTTCTTT
16	TRBV28	TRBD2	-	TRBJ2-3	CASSLHLAGVTDTQYF	TGTGCCAGCAGTTTACACCTAGCGGGAGTCACAGATACGCAGTATTTT
15	TRBV6-2/TRBV6-3	-	-	TRBJ1-1	CASSPINRENTEAFF	TGTGCCAGCAGTCCCATCAACAGGGAGAACACTGAAGCTTTCTTT
15	TRBV4-1	TRBD1	-	TRBJ2-2	CASSRSQGSAGELFF	TGCGCCAGCAGCCGGTCACAGGGGTCGGCCGGGGAGCTGTTTTTT
17	TRBV5-6	TRBD2	-	TRBJ2-3	CASSPREAGGPSDTQYF	TGTGCCAGCAGCCCTAGGGAAGCGGGGGGGCCTTCAGATACGCAGTATTTT
14	TRBV25-1	-	once	TRBJ1-1	CASSPAGVNTEAFF	TGTGCCAGCAGCCCCGCAGGGGTGAACACTGAAGCTTTCTTT
15	TRBV7-2	-	-	TRBJ1-5	CASSRLGASNQPQHF	TGTGCCAGCAGCCGTCTGGGGGCCTCCAATCAGCCCCAGCATTTT
16	TRBV11-2	TRBD1	few	TRBJ1-2	CASSLLQGAGTYGYTF	TGTGCCAGCAGCTTATTACAGGGGGCGGGAACCTATGGCTACACCTTC
16	TRBV2	-	-	TRBJ2-6	CASNVYGGGGANVLTF	TGTGCCAGCAACGTCTATGGGGGCGGTGGGGCCAACGTCCTGACTTTC
15	TRBV5-8	TRBD1	-	TRBJ2-1	CASSGDRASYNEQFF	TGTGCCAGCAGTGGGGACAGGGCCTCCTACAATGAGCAGTTCTTC
15	TRBV28	TRBD1	-	TRBJ1-2	CASSFGTGGDYGYTF	TGTGCCAGCAGTTTTGGGACAGGGGGCGACTATGGCTACACCTTC
14	TRBV6-4	-	many	TRBJ1-5	CASSPSPGNQPQHF	TGTGCCAGCAGCCCTAGCCCCGGCAATCAGCCCCAGCATTTT
13	TRBV30	TRBD2	-	TRBJ2-1	CAWSVRRENEQFF	TGTGCCTGGAGTGTACGGCGGGAGAATGAGCAGTTCTTC
12	TRBV19	TRBD2	-	TRBJ2-4	CASSKAGGIQYF	TGTGCCAGTAGTAAGGCGGGGGGGATTCAGTACTTC
15	TRBV4-1	-	-	TRBJ1-4	CASSQVGQGNEKLFF	TGCGCCAGCAGCCAAGTGGGGCAGGGGAACGAAAAACTGTTTTTT
13	TRBV7-3	-	-	TRBJ1-1	CASSLRGNTEAFF	TGTGCCAGCAGCTTACGGGGGAACACTGAAGCTTTCTTT
18	TRBV7-6	TRBD1	few	TRBJ2-7	CASSLGTSGQGSSYEQYF	TGTGCCAGCAGCTTAGGAACTTCGGGACAGGGAAGCTCCTACGAGCAGTACTTC
11	TRBV20-1	-	-	TRBJ1-1	CSAPLQGEAFF	TGCAGTGCTCCCCTACAGGGTGAAGCTTTCTTT
15	TRBV6-5	TRBD1	-	TRBJ1-4	CASRSETGTNEKLFF	TGTGCCAGCAGATCCGAGACAGGGACTAATGAAAAACTGTTTTTT
11	TRBV28	-	-	TRBJ2-7	CAAGEFYEQYF	TGTGCAGCCGGGGAATTCTACGAGCAGTACTTC
16	TRBV24-1	TRBD2	-	TRBJ2-7	CATSDPGTSGAYEQYF	TGTGCCACCAGTGACCCCGGGACTAGCGGGGCTTACGAGCAGTACTTC
13	TRBV6-5	TRBD1	-	TRBJ1-5	CASRQGGNQPQHF	TGTGCCAGCAGACAGGGGGGCAATCAGCCCCAGCATTTT
13	TRBV6-5	TRBD2	-	TRBJ2-7	CASRMPGTSEQYF	TGTGCCAGCAGAATGCCCGGGACTAGCGAGCAGTACTTC
13	TRBV27	-	-	TRBJ1-2	CASSPRVNYGYTF	TGTGCCAGCAGTCCCAGGGTTAACTATGGCTACACCTTC
15	TRBV21-1	-	-	TRBJ1-5	CASSKVRTAGGPQHF	TGTGCCAGCAGCAAAGTACGAACCGCCGGAGGGCCCCAGCATTTT
16	TRBV3-1/TRBV3-2	TRBD2	-	TRBJ2-5	CASSRRGREDQETQYF	TGTGCCAGCAGCCGGCGGGGGAGAGAGGACCAAGAGACCCAGTACTTC